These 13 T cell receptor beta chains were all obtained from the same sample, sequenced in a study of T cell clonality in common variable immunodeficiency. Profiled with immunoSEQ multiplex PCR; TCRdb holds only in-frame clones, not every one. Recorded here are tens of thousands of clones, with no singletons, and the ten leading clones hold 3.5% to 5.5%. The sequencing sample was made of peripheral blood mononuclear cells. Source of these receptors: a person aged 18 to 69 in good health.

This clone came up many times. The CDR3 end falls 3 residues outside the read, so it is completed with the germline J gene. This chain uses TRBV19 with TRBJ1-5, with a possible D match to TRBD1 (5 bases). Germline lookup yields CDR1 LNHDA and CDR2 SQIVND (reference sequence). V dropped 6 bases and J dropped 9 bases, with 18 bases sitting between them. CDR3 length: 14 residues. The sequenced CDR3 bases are TGTGCCAGTAGCCTTGACGGAGGGGTTAGGCCC. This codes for CASSLDGGVRP. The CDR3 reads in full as CASSLDGGVRPQHF. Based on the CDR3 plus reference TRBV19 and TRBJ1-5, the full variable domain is DGGITQSPKYLFRKEGQNVTLSCEQNLNHDAMYWYRQDPGQGLRLIYYSQIVNDFQKGDIAEGYSVSREKKESFPLTVTSAQKNPTAFYLCASSLDGGVRPQHFGDGTRLSIL.

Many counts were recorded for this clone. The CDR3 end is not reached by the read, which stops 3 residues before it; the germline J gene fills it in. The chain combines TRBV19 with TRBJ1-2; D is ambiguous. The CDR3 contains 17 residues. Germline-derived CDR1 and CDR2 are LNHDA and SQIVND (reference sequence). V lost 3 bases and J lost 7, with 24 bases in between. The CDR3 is CASSIEPVGYNVGGYTF. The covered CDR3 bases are TGTGCCAGTAGTATTGAACCCGTGGGCTACAACGTTGGTGGC.

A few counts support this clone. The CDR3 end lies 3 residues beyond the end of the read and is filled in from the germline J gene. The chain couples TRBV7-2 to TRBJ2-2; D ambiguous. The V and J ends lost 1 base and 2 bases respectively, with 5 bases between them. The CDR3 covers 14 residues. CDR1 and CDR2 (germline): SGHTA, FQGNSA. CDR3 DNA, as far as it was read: TGTGCCAGCAGCTTAGATTCTAACACCGGGGAG. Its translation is CASSLDSNTGE. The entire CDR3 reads CASSLDSNTGELFF.

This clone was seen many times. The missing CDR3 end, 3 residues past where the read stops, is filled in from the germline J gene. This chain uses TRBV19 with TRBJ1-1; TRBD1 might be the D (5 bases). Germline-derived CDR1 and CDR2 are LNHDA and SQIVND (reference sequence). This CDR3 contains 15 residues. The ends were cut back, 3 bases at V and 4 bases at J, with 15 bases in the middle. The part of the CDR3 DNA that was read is TGTGCCAGTAGTATCAAGCCCGGGGGTCCCACTGAA. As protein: CASSIKPGGPTE. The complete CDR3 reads CASSIKPGGPTEAFF. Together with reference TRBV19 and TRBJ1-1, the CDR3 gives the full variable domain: DGGITQSPKYLFRKEGQNVTLSCEQNLNHDAMYWYRQDPGQGLRLIYYSQIVNDFQKGDIAEGYSVSREKKESFPLTVTSAQKNPTAFYLCASSIKPGGPTEAFFGQGTRLTVV.

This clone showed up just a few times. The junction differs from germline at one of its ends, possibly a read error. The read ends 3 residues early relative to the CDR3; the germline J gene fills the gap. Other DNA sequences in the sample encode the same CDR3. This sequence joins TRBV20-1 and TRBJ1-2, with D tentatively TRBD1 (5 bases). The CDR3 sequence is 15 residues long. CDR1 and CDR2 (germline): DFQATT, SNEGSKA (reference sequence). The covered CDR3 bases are TGCAGTGCTAGAGCCCCGGTCAGGGAACCGAATGGA. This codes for CSARAPVREPNG. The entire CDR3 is CSARAPVREPNGYTF.

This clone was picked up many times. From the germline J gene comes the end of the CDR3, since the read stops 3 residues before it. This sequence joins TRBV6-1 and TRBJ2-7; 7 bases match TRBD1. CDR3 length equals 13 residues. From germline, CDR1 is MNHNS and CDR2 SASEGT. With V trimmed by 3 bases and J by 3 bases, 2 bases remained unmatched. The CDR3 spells CASSDDRVYEQYF. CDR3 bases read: TGTGCCAGCAGTGATGACAGGGTCTACGAG.

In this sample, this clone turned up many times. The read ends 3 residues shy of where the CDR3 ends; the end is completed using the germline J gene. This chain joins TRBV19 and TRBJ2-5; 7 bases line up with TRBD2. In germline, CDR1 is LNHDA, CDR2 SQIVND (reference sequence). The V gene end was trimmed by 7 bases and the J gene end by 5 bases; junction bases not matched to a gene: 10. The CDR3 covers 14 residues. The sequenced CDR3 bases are TGTGCCAGTAAGCGGGACTCGGGGAGGGAGACC. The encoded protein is CASKRDSGRET. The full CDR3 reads CASKRDSGRETQYF.

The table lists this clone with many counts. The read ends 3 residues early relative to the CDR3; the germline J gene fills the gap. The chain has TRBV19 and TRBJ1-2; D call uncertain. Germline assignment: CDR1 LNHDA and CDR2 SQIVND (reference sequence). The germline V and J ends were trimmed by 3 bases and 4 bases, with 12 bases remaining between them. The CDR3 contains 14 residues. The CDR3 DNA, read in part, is TGTGCCAGTAGTATTGATCGGGGAACCTATGGC. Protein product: CASSIDRGTYG. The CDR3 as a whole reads CASSIDRGTYGYTF.

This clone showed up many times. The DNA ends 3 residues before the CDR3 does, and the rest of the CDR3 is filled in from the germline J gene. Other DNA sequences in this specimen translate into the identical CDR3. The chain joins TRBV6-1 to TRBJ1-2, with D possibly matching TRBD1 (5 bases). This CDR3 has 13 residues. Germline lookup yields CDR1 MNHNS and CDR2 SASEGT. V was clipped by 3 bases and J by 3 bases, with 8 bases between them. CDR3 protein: CASSDGQYYGYTF. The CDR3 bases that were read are TGTGCCAGCAGTGACGGACAATACTATGGC.

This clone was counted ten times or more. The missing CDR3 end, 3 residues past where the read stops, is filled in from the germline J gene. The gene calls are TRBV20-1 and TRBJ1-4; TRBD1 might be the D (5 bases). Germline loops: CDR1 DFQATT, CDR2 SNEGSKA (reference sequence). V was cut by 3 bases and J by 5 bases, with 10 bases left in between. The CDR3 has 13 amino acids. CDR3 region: CSARSGGNEKLFF. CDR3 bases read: TGCAGTGCTAGGTCGGGGGGGAATGAAAAA.

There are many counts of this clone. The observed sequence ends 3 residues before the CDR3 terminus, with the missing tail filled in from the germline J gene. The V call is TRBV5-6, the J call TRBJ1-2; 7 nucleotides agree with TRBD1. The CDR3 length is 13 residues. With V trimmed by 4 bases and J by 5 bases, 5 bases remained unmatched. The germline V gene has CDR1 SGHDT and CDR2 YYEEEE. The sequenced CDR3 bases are TGTGCCAGCAGCGAGTTGACAGGGTATGGC. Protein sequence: CASSELTGYG. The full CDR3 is CASSELTGYGYTF.

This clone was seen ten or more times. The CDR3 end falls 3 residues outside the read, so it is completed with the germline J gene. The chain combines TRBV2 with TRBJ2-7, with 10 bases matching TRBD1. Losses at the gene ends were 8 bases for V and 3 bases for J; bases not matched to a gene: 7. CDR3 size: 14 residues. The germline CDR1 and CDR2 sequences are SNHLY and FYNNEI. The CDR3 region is CASVSGTGVYEQYF. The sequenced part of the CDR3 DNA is TGTGCCAGCGTATCCGGGACAGGGGTCTACGAG. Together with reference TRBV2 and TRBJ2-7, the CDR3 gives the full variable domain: EPEVTQTPSHQVTQMGQEVILRCVPISNHLYFYWYRQILGQKVEFLVSFYNNEISEKSEIFDDQFSVERPDGSNFTLKIRSTKLEDSAMYFCASVSGTGVYEQYFGPGTRLTVT.

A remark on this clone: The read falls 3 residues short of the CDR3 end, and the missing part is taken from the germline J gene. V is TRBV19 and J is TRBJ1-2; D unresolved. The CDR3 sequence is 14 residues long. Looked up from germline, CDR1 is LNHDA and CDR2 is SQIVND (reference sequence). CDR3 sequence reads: CASSTQTTSYDYTF. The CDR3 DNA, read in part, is TGTGCCAGTAGTACACAGACGACCTCCTACGAC.